The TCR beta chain under discussion was sequenced for a study of CD8+ T cells in alopecia areata. Study results and limitations: The study found higher clonality in lesional than normal scalp, especially in alopecia totalis/universalis.

Note on this clone: The antigen is not known.

Reverse transcription of extracted RNA yielded cDNA, which provided the sequencing template. Using immunoSEQ multiplex PCR, the repertoire was profiled, and TCRdb retains in-frame clones only, with some absent. This table has 120,000 or so clones, less than 45% appearing once. This receptor was identified in a human donor with alopecia areata. Input material: CD4+ T cells sorted from blood.

The CDR3 sequence is CAISESGGGKTQYF. CDR3 sequence (DNA): TGTGCCATCAGTGAGTCTGGGGGAGGGAAGACCCAGTACTTC. This chain uses TRBV10-3 with TRBJ2-5; 7 nucleotides align to TRBD2. CDR3 length equals 14 residues. Germline lookup yields CDR1 ENHRY and CDR2 SYGVKD. The V and J ends lost 0 bases and 6 bases, in that order; junction bases with no gene match: 4.